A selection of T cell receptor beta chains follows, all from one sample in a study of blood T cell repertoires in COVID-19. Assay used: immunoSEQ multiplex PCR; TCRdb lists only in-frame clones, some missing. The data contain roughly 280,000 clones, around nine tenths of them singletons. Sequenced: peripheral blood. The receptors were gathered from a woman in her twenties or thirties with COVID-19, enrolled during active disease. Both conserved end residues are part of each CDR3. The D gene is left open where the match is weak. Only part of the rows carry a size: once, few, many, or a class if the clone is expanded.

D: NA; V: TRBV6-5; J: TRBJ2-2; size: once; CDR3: CASRERYGELFF
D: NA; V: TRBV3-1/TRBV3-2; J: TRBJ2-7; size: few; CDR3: CASSQDTRRYEQYF
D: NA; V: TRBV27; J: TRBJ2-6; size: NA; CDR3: CASRRQGSGANVLTF
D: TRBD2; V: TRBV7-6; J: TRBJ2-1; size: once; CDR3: CASSPGTSGSREQFF
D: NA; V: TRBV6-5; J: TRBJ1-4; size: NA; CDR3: CASTSGGYREKLFF
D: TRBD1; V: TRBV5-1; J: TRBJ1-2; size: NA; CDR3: CASSAGGQAYGYTF
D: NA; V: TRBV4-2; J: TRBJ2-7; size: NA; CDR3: CASSQEGGPIYEQYF
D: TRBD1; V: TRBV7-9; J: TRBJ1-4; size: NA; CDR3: CASSPKGQRSEKLFF
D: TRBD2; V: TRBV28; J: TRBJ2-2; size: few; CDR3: CASRTSGRAIGELFF
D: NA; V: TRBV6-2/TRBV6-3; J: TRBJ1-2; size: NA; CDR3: CASSYDPTIYGYTF
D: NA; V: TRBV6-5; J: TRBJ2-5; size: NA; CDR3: CASRPQGRETQYF
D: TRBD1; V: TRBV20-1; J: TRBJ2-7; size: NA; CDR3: CSASRTGFEQYF
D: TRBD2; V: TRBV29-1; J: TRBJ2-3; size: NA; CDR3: CSAGLAGGTDTQYF
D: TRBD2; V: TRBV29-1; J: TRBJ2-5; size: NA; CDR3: CSVGGLAGGSPQETQYF
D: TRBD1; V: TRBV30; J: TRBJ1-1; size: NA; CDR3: CAHGQGAQAFF
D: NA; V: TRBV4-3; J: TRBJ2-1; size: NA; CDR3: CASSLGGDYYNEQFF
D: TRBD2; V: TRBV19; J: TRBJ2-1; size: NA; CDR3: CASSIVSGGDSYNEQFF
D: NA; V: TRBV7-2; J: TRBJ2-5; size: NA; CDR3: CASDPLGTPEQETQYF
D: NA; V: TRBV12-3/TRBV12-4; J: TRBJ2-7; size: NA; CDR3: CASSRDYEQYF
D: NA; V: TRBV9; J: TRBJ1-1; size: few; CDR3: CASSVGGGIGAFF
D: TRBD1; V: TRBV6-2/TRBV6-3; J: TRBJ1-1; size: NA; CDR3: CASSMTGWGTEAFF
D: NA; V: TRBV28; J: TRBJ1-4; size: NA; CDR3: CASREGLEKLFF
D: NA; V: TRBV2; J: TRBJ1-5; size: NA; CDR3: CASRHQTNSNQPQHF
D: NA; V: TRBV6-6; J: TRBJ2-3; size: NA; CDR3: CASSSTRTDTQYF
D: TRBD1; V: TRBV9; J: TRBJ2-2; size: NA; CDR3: CASSVGQGASTGELFF
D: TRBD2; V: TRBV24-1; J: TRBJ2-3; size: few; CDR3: CATSKLAESDTQYF